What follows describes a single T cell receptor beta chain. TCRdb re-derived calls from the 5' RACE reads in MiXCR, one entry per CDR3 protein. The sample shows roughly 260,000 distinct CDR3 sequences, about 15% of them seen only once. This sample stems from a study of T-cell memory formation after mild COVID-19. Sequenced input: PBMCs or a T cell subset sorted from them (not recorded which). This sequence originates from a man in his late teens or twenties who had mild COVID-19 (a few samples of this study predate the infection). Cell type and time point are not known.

The CDR3 here is CASSTSTTGGYTF. DNA for the CDR3: TGTGCCAGCAGCACGTCCACGACCGGTGGCTACACCTTC. J is TRBJ1-2 and V is TRBV7-2; D is undetermined. CDR1 is SGHTA and CDR2 is FQGNSA in the germline V gene. The CDR3 length is 13 residues. V lost 5 bases to trimming and J lost 7 bases, with 14 bases between them. The full variable domain, rest sourced from reference TRBV7-2 and TRBJ1-2, is GAGVSQSPSNKVTEKGKDVELRCDPISGHTALYWYRQSLGQGLEFLIYFQGNSAPDKSGLPSDRFSAERTGGSVSTLTIQRTQQEDSAVYLCASSTSTTGGYTFGSGTRLTVV.